This T cell receptor (beta chain) was identified during a study of T cell responses to AZD1222 COVID-19 vaccine. Findings of the study overall: Sampled repertoires all dated from after the peak T cell response. Only a handful of individuals given AZD1222 were seropositive at baseline. Breadth and depth of Spike-specific TCRs rose after two AZD1222 doses.

The junction had 5 bases not matched to a gene; V was cut back by 3 bases and J by 3 bases. The CDR3 is made up of 16 amino acids. Per the germline V gene, CDR1 is SNHLY and CDR2 is FYNNEI. Investigators merged groups given second doses at roughly 4 or roughly 12 weeks. Some clones are missing from TCRdb's copy, which holds only in-frame ones; the method was immunoSEQ multiplex PCR. The sample lists some 69,000 clones, about 80% occurring once. To note about this clone: Its target is not known.

This sample comprised peripheral blood, obtained 28 days after the second AZD1222 dose. The chain links TRBV2 to TRBJ2-1, with TRBD2 matching over 10 bases. The sequence derives from an adult who received the AZD1222 COVID-19 vaccine. For the CDR3, the DNA is TGTGCCAGCAGTGATAATCCTAGCGGGAGCTACAATGAGCAGTTCTTC. Amino acid sequence: CASSDNPSGSYNEQFF.